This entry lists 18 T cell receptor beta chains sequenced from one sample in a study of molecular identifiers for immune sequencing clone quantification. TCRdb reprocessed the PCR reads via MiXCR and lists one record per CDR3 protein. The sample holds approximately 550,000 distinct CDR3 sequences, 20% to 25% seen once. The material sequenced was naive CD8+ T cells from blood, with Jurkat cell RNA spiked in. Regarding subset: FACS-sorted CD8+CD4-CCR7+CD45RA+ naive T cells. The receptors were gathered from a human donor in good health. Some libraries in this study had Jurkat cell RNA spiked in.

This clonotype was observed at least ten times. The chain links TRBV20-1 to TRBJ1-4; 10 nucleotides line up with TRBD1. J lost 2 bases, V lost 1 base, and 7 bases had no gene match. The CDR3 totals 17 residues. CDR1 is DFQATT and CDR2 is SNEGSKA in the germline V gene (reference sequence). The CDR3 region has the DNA TGCAGTGCTAGAGGGGACAGGGGCGGCCTTACTAATGAAAAACTGTTTTTT. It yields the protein CSARGDRGGLTNEKLFF.

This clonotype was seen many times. CDR3 residues: CASSFGRGLDQAFF. CDR3 nucleotide sequence: TGTGCCAGCAGCTTCGGCAGGGGGTTAGACCAAGCTTTCTTT. The rearrangement links TRBV5-6 to TRBJ1-1, with 7 bases lining up with TRBD1. Germline V gene lookup returns CDR1 SGHDT and CDR2 YYEEEE. The V and J ends lost 2 bases and 9 bases, in that order; junction bases with no gene match: 10. The CDR3 is 14 residues long.

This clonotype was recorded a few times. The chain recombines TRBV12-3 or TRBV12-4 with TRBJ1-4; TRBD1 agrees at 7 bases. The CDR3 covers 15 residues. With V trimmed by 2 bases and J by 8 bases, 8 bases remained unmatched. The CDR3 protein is CASSLLWDRTEKLFF. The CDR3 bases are TGTGCCAGCAGTTTATTATGGGACAGAACGGAAAAACTGTTTTTT.

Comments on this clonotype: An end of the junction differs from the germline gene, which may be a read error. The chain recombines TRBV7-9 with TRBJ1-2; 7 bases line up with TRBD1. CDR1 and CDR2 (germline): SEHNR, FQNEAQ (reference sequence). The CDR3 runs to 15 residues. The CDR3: CASNLLDRNPYGYTF. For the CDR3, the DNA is TGTGCCAGCAACTTATTGGACAGGAACCCCTATGGCTACACCTTC.

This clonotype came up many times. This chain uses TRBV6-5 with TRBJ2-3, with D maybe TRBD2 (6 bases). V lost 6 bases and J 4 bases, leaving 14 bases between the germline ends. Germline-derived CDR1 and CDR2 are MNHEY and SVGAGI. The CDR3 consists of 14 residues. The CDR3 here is CASSYAGKADTQYF. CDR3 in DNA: TGTGCCAGCAGCTATGCGGGGAAGGCAGATACGCAGTATTTT.

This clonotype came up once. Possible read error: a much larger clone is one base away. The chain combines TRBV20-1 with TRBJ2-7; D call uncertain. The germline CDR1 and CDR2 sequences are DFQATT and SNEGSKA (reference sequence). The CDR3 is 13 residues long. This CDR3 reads CSAREGTSYGQYF. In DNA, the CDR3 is TGCAGTGCTAGAGAGGGAACCTCCTACGGGCAGTACTTC.

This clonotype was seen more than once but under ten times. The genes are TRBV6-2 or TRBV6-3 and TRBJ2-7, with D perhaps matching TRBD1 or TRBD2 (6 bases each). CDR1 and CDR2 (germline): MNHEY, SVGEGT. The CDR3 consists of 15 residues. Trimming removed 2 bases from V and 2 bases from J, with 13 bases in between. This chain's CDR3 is CASSYTQGRTYEQYF. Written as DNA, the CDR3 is TGTGCCAGCAGTTACACGCAGGGGAGGACCTACGAGCAGTACTTC.

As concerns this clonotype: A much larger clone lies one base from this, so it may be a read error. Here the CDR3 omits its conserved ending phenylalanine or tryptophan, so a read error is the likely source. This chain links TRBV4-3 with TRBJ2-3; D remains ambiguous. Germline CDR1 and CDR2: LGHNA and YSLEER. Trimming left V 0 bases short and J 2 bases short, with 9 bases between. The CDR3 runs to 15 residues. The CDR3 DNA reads TGCGCCAGCAGCCAAGATACATCTTACACAGATACGCAGTATTTG. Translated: CASSQDTSYTDTQYL.

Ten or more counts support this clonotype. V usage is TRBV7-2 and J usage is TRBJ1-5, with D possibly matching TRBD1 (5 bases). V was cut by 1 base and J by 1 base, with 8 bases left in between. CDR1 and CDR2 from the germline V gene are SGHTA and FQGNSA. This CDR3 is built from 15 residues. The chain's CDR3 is CASSLVRDSNQPQHF. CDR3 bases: TGTGCCAGCAGCTTAGTTAGGGACAGCAATCAGCCCCAGCATTTT.

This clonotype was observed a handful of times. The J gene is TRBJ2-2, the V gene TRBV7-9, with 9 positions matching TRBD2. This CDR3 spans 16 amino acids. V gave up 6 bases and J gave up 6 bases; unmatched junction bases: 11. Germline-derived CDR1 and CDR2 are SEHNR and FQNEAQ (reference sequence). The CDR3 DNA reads TGTGCCAGCAGTCCCGCTAGCGGGAAAAGGGCCGGGGAGCTGTTTTTT. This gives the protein CASSPASGKRAGELFF.

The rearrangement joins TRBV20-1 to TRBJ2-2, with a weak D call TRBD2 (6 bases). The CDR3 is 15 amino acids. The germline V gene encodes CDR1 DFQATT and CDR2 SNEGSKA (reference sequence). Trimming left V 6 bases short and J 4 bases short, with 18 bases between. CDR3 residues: CSARSGGAITGELFF. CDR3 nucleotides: TGCAGTGCGAGAAGTGGCGGGGCGATCACCGGGGAGCTGTTTTTT.

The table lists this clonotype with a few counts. The CDR3: CATSPGQGFEQYF. The CDR3 coding sequence is TGTGCCACCTCCCCCGGACAGGGATTCGAGCAGTACTTC. This chain connects TRBV27 to TRBJ2-7, with 8 nucleotides matching TRBD1. J was trimmed by 6 bases and V by 10 bases; bases with no gene match: 11. There are 13 residues in the CDR3. Germline V gene lookup returns CDR1 MNHEY and CDR2 SMNVEV (reference sequence).

The CDR3, as DNA: TGTGCCTGGGGTGCTGGGCAGGGGAATCAGCCCCAGCATTTT. Its translation is CAWGAGQGNQPQHF. The V gene is TRBV30, the J gene TRBJ1-5; TRBD1 is a possible D gene (6 bases). The CDR3 length is 14 residues. The germline V gene has CDR1 GTSNPN and CDR2 SVGIG (reference sequence). The V end lost 5 bases, the J end lost 4 bases, and 15 bases lay between the germline ends.

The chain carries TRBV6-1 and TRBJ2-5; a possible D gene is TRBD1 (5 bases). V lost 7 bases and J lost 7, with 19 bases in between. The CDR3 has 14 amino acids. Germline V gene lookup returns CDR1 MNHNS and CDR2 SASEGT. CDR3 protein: CASTPDSSAGTQYF. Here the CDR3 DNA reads TGTGCCAGCACCCCCGACAGTTCAGCAGGGACCCAGTACTTC.

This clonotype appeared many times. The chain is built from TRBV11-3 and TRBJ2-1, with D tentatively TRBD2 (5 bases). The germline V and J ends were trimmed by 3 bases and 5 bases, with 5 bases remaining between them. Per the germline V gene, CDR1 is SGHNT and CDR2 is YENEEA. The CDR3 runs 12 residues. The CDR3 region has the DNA TGTGCCAGCAGCTTGGAGGACAATGAGCAGTTCTTC. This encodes CASSLEDNEQFF. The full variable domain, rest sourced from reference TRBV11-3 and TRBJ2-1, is EAGVVQSPRYKIIEKKQPVAFWCNPISGHNTLYWYLQNLGQGPELLIRYENEEAVDDSQLPKDRFSAERLKGVDSTLKIQPAELGDSAVYLCASSLEDNEQFFGPGTRLTVL.

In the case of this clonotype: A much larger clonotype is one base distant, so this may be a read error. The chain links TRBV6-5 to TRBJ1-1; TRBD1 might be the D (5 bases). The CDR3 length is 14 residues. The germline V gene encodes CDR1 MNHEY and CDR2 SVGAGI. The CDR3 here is CASSYSDWGTEALF. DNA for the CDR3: TGTGCCAGCAGTTACTCGGACTGGGGCACTGAAGCTCTCTTT.

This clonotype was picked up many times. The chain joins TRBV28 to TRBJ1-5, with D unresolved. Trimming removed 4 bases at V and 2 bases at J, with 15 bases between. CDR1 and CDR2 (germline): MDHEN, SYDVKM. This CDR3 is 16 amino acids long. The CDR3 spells CASSYRTGLGNQPQHF. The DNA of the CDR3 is TGTGCCAGCAGTTACAGAACCGGGTTGGGCAATCAGCCCCAGCATTTT.

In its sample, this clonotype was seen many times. In DNA form, the CDR3 reads TGTGCCAGCATCAGGGACCCCCAAGAGACCCAGTACTTC. This sequence encodes CASIRDPQETQYF. The chain is built from TRBV7-9 and TRBJ2-5; D is tentatively TRBD1 or TRBD2 (5 bases each). Between the trimmed V and J ends, which lost 7 bases and 1 base, there was a span of 10 bases. Germline V gene lookup returns CDR1 SEHNR and CDR2 FQNEAQ (reference sequence). This CDR3 region has 13 residues.